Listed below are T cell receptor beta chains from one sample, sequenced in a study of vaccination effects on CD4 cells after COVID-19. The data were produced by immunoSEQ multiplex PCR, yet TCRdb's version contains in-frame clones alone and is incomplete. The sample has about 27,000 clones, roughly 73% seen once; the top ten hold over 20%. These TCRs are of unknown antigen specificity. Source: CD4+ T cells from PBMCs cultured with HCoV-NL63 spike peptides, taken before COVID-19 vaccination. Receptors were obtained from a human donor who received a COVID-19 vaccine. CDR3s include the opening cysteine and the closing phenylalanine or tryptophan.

CDR3aa: CASSVGQAYGYTF
v_gene: TRBV25-1
len: 13

CDR3aa: CASSLQGRTQYF
v_gene: TRBV28
len: 12

CDR3aa: CASSLDWRTDTYMGYTF
v_gene: TRBV5-5
len: 17

CDR3aa: CASSLGGGPSGTDTQYF
v_gene: TRBV28
len: 17

CDR3aa: CASSLGSNSPLHF
v_gene: TRBV7-2
len: 13

CDR3aa: CASSFNTEAFF
v_gene: TRBV11-2
len: 11

CDR3aa: CTGLRETQYF
v_gene: TRBV20-1
len: 10

CDR3aa: CASSYSGGNNEQFF
v_gene: TRBV2
len: 14

CDR3aa: CASGLEDGYTF
v_gene: TRBV6-5
len: 11

CDR3aa: CASSLGLNGQYEQYF
v_gene: TRBV5-1
len: 15

CDR3aa: CASTRDGREAFF
v_gene: TRBV5-1
len: 12